This TCR beta chain emerged from a study of siplizumab effects on memory and regulatory T cells. Overall study results and limits: Alloreactive CD4+ clones that could be mapped were on average around 62% Treg-derived with siplizumab, against about 25% in controls. No naive or memory phenotype could be assigned to roughly 80-95% of proliferating clones. Memory cells seemed less diverse than naive T cells, which seemed major alloresponse contributors.

The CDR3 contains 14 residues. Trimming took 6 bases from V and 4 from J; bases not matched to a gene: 6. CDR1 is LNHDA and CDR2 is SQIVND in the germline V gene (reference sequence). Unstimulated naive, memory, effector memory and TEMRA subsets from a few donor pairs were sequenced. Comment on this clone: Its specificity is unknown.

Profiled with immunoSEQ multiplex PCR; TCRdb holds only in-frame clones, not every one. The repertoire has about 50,000 clones, roughly 84% of them found once; the top ten carry 0.35%. Material: naive CD8+ T cells sorted from blood. The chain couples TRBV19 to TRBJ2-7; 10 nucleotides align to TRBD2. The TCR sequence derives from a human donor in good health. The CDR3 region has the DNA TGTGCCAGTAGCGCCGGACTAGCGGCTTACGAGCAGTACTTC. It encodes CASSAGLAAYEQYF.